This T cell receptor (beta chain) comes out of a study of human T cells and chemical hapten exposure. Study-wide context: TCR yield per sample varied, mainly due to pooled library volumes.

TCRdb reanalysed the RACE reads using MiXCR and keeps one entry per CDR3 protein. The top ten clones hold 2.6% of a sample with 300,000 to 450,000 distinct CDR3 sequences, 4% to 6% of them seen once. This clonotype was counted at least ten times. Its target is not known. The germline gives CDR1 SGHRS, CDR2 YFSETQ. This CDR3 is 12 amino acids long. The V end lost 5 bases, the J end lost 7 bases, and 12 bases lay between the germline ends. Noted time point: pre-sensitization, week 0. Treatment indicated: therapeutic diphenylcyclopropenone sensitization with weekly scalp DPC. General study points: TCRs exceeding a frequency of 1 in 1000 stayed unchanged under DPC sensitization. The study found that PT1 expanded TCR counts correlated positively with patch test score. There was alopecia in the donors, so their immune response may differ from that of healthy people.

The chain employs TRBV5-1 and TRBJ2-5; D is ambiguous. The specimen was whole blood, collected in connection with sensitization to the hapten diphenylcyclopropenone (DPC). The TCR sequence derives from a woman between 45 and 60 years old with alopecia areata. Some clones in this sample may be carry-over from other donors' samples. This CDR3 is CASRSAPGTQYF. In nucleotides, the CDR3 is TGCGCCAGCAGGTCCGCACCTGGGACCCAGTACTTC.